One and the same sample provided the 4 T cell receptor beta chains below, sequenced in a study of T cells in women clearing cervical HPV infection. Sequenced by immunoSEQ multiplex PCR; TCRdb stores in-frame clones only, minus some. The repertoire shows some 30,000 clones; the top ten hold about 7.2%. The material sequenced was blood buffy coat. The receptors come from a woman aged 18 to 75 with a cervical HPV16 infection that either progressed to CIN3+ or cleared (not recorded which).

Worth noting for this clone: The read ends 3 residues before the CDR3 terminus; that terminus is restored from the germline J gene. The V call is TRBV2, the J call TRBJ1-2; 9 nucleotides line up with TRBD1. Looked up from germline, CDR1 is SNHLY and CDR2 is FYNNEI. This CDR3 comprises 17 residues. The V segment lost 5 bases and the J segment 5 bases; nucleotides outside the gene matches: 15. CDR3 bases read: TGTGCCAGCAGTCCTTCTACTCGCCGGGACAGGGCGTATGGC. This gives the protein CASSPSTRRDRAYG. The full CDR3 reads CASSPSTRRDRAYGYTF.

This clone ranks as medium-sized in terms of frequency. The observed sequence ends 3 residues before the CDR3 terminus, with the missing tail filled in from the germline J gene. The rearrangement uses TRBV5-1 and TRBJ1-3, with a tentative D call TRBD1 (5 bases). The germline gives CDR1 SGHRS, CDR2 YFSETQ. The length of the CDR3 is 14 residues. Deletions cut 0 bases from V and 4 bases from J, with 8 bases between. The covered CDR3 bases are TGCGCCAGCAGCTTGGGAACAGGCGGAAACACC. Translated, it gives CASSLGTGGNT. The entire CDR3 protein reads CASSLGTGGNTIYF.

Details on this clone: The read ends 3 residues before the CDR3 terminus; that terminus is restored from the germline J gene. V gene TRBV18 combines with J gene TRBJ2-7; D is perhaps TRBD2 (5 bases). V was trimmed by 0 bases and J by 0 bases, leaving 12 bases between them. CDR1 and CDR2 from the germline V gene are KGHSH and LQKENI. The CDR3 covers 16 residues. Here the CDR3 reads CASSPPNSGFSYEQYF. CDR3 DNA, as far as it was read: TGTGCCAGCTCACCACCGAACAGCGGATTCTCCTACGAG.

Note on this clone: The CDR3 end lies 3 residues beyond the end of the read and is filled in from the germline J gene. V gene TRBV5-1 combines with J gene TRBJ2-2, with 7 nucleotides matching TRBD2. The germline V gene encodes CDR1 SGHRS and CDR2 YFSETQ. With 4 bases clipped from V and 3 bases from J, the junction kept 9 bases outside the gene matches. The CDR3 is made up of 16 amino acids. The CDR3 DNA, read in part, is TGCGCCAGCAGCCCTAGCGGACTAGTGCACACCGGGGAG. Amino acid sequence: CASSPSGLVHTGE. The whole CDR3 is CASSPSGLVHTGELFF.